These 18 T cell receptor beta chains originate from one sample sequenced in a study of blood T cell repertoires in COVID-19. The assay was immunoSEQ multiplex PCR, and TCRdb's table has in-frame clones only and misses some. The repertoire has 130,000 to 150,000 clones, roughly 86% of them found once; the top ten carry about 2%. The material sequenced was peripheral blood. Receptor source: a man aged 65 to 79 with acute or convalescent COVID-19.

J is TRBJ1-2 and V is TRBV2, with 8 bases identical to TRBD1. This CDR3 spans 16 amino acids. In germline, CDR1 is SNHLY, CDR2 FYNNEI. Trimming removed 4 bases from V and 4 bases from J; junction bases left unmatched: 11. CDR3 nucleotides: TGTGCCAGCAGTGGCTTCCTCCGGGACAGGTCCTATGGCTACACCTTC. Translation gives CASSGFLRDRSYGYTF.

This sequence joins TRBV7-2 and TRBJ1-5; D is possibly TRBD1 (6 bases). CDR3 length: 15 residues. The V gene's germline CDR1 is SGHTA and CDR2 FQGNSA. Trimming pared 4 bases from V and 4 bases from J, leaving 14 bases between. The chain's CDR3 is CASSSQKTGNQPQHF. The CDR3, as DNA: TGTGCCAGCAGCTCCCAAAAAACAGGGAATCAGCCCCAGCATTTT.

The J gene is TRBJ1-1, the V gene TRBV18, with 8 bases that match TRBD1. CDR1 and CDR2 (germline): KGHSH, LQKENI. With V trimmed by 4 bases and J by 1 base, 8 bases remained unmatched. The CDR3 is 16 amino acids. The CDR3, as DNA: TGTGCCAGCTCACAAACGACAGGGGCCGCGAACACTGAAGCTTTCTTT. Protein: CASSQTTGAANTEAFF.

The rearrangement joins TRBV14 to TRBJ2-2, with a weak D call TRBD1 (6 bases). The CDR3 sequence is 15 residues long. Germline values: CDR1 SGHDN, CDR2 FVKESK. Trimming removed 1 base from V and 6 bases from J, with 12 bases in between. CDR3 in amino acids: CASSQARGSSGELFF. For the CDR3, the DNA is TGTGCCAGCAGCCAAGCCAGGGGTAGCTCCGGGGAGCTGTTTTTT.

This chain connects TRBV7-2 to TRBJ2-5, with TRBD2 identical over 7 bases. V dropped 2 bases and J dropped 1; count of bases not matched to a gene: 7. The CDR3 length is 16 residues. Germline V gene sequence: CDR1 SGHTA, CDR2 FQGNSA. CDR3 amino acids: CASSLQVAGPQETQYF. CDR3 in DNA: TGTGCCAGCAGCTTACAAGTAGCGGGTCCCCAAGAGACCCAGTACTTC.

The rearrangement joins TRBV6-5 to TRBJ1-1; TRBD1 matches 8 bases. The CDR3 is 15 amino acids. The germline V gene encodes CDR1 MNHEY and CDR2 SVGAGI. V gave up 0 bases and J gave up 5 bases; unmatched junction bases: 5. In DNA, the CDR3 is TGTGCCAGCAGTTACTCGAGACAGGGGTTAACTGAAGCTTTCTTT. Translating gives CASSYSRQGLTEAFF.

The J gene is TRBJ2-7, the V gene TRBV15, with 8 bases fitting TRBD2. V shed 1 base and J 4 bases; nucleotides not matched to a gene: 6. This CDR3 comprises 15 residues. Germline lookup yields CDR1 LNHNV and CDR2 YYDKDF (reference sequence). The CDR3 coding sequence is TGTGCCACCAGCAGAGCCAGCGGGAGTATTTACGAGCAGTACTTC. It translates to CATSRASGSIYEQYF.

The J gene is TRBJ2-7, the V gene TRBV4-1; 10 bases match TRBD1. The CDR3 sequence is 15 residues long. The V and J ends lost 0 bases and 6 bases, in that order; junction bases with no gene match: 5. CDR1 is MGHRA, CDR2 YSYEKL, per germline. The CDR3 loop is CASSQDPGTGAEQYF. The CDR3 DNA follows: TGCGCCAGCAGCCAAGACCCCGGGACAGGGGCCGAGCAGTACTTC.

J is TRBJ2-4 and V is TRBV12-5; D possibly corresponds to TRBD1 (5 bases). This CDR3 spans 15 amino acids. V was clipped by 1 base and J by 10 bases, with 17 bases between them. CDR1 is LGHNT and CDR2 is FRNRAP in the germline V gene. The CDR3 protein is CASGLDMTVTRIQYF. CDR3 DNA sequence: TGTGCTAGTGGTTTGGATATGACAGTTACCAGAATTCAGTACTTC.

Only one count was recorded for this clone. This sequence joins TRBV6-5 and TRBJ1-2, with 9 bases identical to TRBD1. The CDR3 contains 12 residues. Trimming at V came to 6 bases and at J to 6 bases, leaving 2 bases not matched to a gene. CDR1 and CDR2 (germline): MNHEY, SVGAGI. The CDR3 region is CASRRQGDGYTF. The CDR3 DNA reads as TGTGCCAGCAGACGACAGGGGGATGGCTACACCTTC.

CDR3 sequence (DNA): TGTGCCAGCTCACCACTTGTGACTAGCGGGGGGAGAAGCACAGATACGCAGTATTTT. This codes for CASSPLVTSGGRSTDTQYF. The chain employs TRBV18 and TRBJ2-3; 13 nucleotides match TRBD2. V gave up 1 base and J gave up 0 bases; unmatched junction bases: 7. CDR1 is KGHSH, CDR2 LQKENI, per germline. The CDR3 runs to 19 residues.

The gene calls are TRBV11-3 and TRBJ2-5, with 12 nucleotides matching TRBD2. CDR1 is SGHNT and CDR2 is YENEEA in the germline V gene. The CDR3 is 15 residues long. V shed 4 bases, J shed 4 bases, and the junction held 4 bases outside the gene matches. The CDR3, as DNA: TGTGCCAGCAGCTCCAGGACTAGCGGGGCAGAGACCCAGTACTTC. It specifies CASSSRTSGAETQYF.

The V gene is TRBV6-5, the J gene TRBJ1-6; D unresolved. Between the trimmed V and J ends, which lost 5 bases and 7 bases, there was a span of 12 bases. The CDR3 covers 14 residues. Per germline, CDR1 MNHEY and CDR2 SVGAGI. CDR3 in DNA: TGTGCCAGCAGTCGGGGAAATCAAAATTCACCCCTCCACTTT. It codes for CASSRGNQNSPLHF.

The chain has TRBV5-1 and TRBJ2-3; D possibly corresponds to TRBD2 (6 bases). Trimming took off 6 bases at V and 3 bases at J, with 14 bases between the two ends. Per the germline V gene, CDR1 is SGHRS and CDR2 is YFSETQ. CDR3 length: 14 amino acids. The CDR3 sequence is CASTLRGVTDTQYF. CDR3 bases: TGCGCCAGCACGCTACGCGGGGTGACAGATACGCAGTATTTT.

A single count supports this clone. The CDR3 DNA reads TGTGCCAGCAGTGGTGGGCAGGTCAAAAACATTCAGTACTTC. This codes for CASSGGQVKNIQYF. The chain links TRBV2 to TRBJ2-4, with D uncertain. The germline gives CDR1 SNHLY, CDR2 FYNNEI. The CDR3 totals 14 residues. The V gene lost 4 bases and the J gene lost 3 bases, with 10 bases spanning the gap.

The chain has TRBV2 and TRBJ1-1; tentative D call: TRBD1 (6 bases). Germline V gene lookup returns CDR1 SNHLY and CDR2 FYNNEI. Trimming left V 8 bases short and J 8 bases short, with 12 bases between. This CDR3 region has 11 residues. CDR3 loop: CASGGQREAFF. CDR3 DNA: TGTGCCAGCGGTGGACAGCGAGAAGCTTTCTTT.

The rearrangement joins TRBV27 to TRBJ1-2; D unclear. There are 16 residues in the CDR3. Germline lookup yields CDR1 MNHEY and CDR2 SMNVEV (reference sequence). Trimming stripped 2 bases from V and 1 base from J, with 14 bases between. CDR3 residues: CASSLTGRRFNYGYTF. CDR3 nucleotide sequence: TGTGCCAGCAGTTTAACCGGCAGGAGGTTTAACTATGGCTACACCTTC.

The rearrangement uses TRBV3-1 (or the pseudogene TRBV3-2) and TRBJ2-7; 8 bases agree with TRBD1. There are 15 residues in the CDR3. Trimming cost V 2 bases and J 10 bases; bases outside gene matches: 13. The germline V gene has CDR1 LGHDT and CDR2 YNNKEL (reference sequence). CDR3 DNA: TGTGCCAGCAGCCAAATCACAGGGGGGCAGGCTAATCAGTACTTC. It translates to CASSQITGGQANQYF.